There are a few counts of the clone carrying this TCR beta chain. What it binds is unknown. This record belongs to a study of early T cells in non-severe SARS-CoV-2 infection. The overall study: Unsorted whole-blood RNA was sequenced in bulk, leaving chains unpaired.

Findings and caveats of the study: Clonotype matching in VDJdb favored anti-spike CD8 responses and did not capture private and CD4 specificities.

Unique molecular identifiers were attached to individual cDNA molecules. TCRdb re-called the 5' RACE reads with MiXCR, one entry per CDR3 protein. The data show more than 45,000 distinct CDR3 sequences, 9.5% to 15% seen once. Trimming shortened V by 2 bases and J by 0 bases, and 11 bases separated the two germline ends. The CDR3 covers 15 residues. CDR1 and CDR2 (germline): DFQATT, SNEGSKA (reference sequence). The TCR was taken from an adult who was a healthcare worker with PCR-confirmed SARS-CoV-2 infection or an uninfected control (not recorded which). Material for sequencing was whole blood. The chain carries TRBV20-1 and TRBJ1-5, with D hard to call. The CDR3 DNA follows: TGCAGTGCTAGAAAGCGTACCGATAGCAATCAGCCCCAGCATTTT. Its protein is CSARKRTDSNQPQHF.